A single sample gave rise to the 25 T cell receptor beta chains below, sequenced in a study of cytomegalovirus exposure and HLA in healthy donors. Primers included in the PCR were 60 Vbeta and 13 Jbeta primers. Profiled with immunoSEQ multiplex PCR; TCRdb holds only in-frame clones, not every one. The table shows approximately 160,000 clones, with around 68% occurring only once. Sequencing input: PBMCs. The receptors were sampled from a man aged 45-60 years in good health and CMV-seronegative.

The chain carries TRBV6-5 and TRBJ1-4, with 10 bases matching TRBD1. V shed 5 bases and J 8 bases; nucleotides not matched to a gene: 8. Germline assignment: CDR1 MNHEY and CDR2 SVGAGI. The CDR3 is 15 amino acids. CDR3 in amino acids: CASSLNRDRGEKLFF. In DNA form, the CDR3 reads TGTGCCAGCAGTCTTAACCGGGACAGGGGCGAAAAACTGTTTTTT.

The chain carries TRBV5-1 and TRBJ2-2; 12 bases agree with TRBD2. The CDR3 extends over 16 amino acids. The V gene end was trimmed by 4 bases and the J gene end by 7 bases; junction bases not matched to a gene: 8. CDR1 is SGHRS, CDR2 YFSETQ, per germline. CDR3 protein: CASSPGLAGWNGELFF. Written as DNA, the CDR3 is TGCGCCAGCAGCCCCGGACTAGCGGGGTGGAACGGGGAGCTGTTTTTT.

The rearrangement links TRBV10-3 to TRBJ1-5, with TRBD1 matching 7 bases. The V gene end was trimmed by 10 bases and the J gene end by 4 bases; junction bases not matched to a gene: 7. The CDR3 sequence is 13 residues long. The V gene's germline CDR1 is ENHRY and CDR2 SYGVKD. The DNA of the CDR3 is TGTGCCACTACAGGGGATAGAAATCAGCCCCAGCATTTT. Its protein product is CATTGDRNQPQHF.

The chain links TRBV6-1 to TRBJ2-7; D is uncertain. The germline CDR1 and CDR2 sequences are MNHNS and SASEGT. V was trimmed by 0 bases and J by 12 bases, leaving 12 bases between them. The CDR3 sequence is 12 residues long. The CDR3 region has the DNA TGTGCCAGCAGTGAAGCTCCGGGTCACCGGTACTTC. Translating gives CASSEAPGHRYF.

The chain combines TRBV7-9 with TRBJ1-4; 9 bases are a match to TRBD1. The germline V gene has CDR1 SEHNR and CDR2 FQNEAQ (reference sequence). The CDR3 runs 16 residues. V was clipped by 4 bases and J by 3 bases; unmatched bases: 6. The CDR3 is CASSWGQGQANEKLFF. CDR3 DNA: TGTGCCAGCAGCTGGGGACAGGGTCAGGCTAATGAAAAACTGTTTTTT.

In DNA form, the CDR3 reads TGTGCCAGCAGCCAAGATTTGCACAGGGTGGGTGAAGCTTTCTTT. It yields the protein CASSQDLHRVGEAFF. This chain connects TRBV4-2 to TRBJ1-1, with D possibly being TRBD1 (6 bases). This CDR3 spans 15 amino acids. The V end lost 0 bases, the J end lost 7 bases, and 15 bases lay between the germline ends. Per the germline V gene, CDR1 is LGHNA and CDR2 is YNFKEQ.

This chain connects TRBV5-8 to TRBJ1-4; the D gene is possibly TRBD1 (6 bases). From germline, CDR1 is SGHTS and CDR2 YDEGEE. The V and J ends lost 0 bases and 5 bases respectively, with 14 bases between them. The CDR3 is 16 residues long. The CDR3 loop reads CASSLGVDRRNEKLFF. The DNA of the CDR3 is TGTGCCAGCAGCTTGGGGGTGGACAGAAGAAATGAAAAACTGTTTTTT.

The chain uses TRBV5-1 and TRBJ2-1, with D tentatively TRBD2 (6 bases). The V gene's germline CDR1 is SGHRS and CDR2 YFSETQ. V lost 4 bases and J lost 1, with 12 bases in between. CDR3 length: 15 residues. CDR3 protein: CASSRGTESYNEQFF. CDR3 nucleotide sequence: TGCGCCAGCAGCCGGGGGACGGAGTCCTACAATGAGCAGTTCTTC.

This sequence joins TRBV18 and TRBJ1-3; no clear D gene. Looked up from germline, CDR1 is KGHSH and CDR2 is LQKENI. The CDR3 is made up of 15 amino acids. The V gene lost 6 bases and the J gene lost 0 bases, with 12 bases spanning the gap. The CDR3 protein is CASSLDGSSGNTIYF. CDR3 sequence (DNA): TGTGCCAGCTCGCTGGACGGGAGCTCTGGAAACACCATATATTTT.

Turning to this clone: The same CDR3 also results from other DNA sequences found in this sample. The rearrangement uses TRBV7-6 and TRBJ2-7; TRBD2 agrees at 7 bases. After removal of 5 bases from V and 4 bases from J, the junction contained 8 bases not matched to a gene. This CDR3 has 14 residues. Germline V lookup: CDR1 SGHVS, CDR2 FNYEAQ. Here the CDR3 DNA reads TGTGCCAGCAGCGCCACGGGGGGACCTTACGAGCAGTACTTC. Encoded protein: CASSATGGPYEQYF.

V and J are TRBV6-5 and TRBJ1-2; tentative D call: TRBD1 (6 bases). CDR1 and CDR2 (germline): MNHEY, SVGAGI. Trimming removed 5 bases at V and 0 bases at J, with 13 bases between. CDR3 length equals 15 residues. The CDR3: CASSVLQGANYGYTF. The CDR3 DNA reads as TGTGCCAGCAGTGTACTACAGGGAGCTAACTATGGCTACACCTTC.

The chain has TRBV7-9 and TRBJ2-2, with 7 bases aligning to TRBD1. Looked up from germline, CDR1 is SEHNR and CDR2 is FQNEAQ (reference sequence). V lost 5 bases and J lost 4; bases outside the gene matches: 7. CDR3 length: 15 residues. The DNA of the CDR3 is TGTGCCAGCAGCAAAAGGGGACAGAGCACCGGGGAGCTGTTTTTT. This codes for CASSKRGQSTGELFF.

This clone was seen only a few times. The V and J genes are TRBV6-1 and TRBJ2-1; D is uncertain. V was pared by 0 bases and J by 6 bases, with 12 bases between. Germline CDR1 reads MNHNS; CDR2 reads SASEGT. The length of the CDR3 is 15 residues. CDR3 nucleotide sequence: TGTGCCAGCAGTGAAGCTTCGAGTGGCGGCAATGAGCAGTTCTTC. Encoded protein: CASSEASSGGNEQFF.

This clone has only one observation. The chain carries TRBV2 and TRBJ1-1; tentative D call: TRBD1 (6 bases). Germline CDR1 is SNHLY and CDR2 is FYNNEI. V was clipped by 8 bases and J by 1 base, with 14 bases between them. The length of the CDR3 is 14 residues. The CDR3 nucleotides are TGTGCCAGCGAAAGTCAGGGGACGAACACTGAAGCTTTCTTT. Translation: CASESQGTNTEAFF. Full variable domain (rest looked up from reference TRBV2 and TRBJ1-1): EPEVTQTPSHQVTQMGQEVILRCVPISNHLYFYWYRQILGQKVEFLVSFYNNEISEKSEIFDDQFSVERPDGSNFTLKIRSTKLEDSAMYFCASESQGTNTEAFFGQGTRLTVV.

The J gene is TRBJ2-4, the V gene TRBV6-5; 7 bases map to TRBD1. Germline values: CDR1 MNHEY, CDR2 SVGAGI. Trimming at V came to 2 bases and at J to 5 bases, leaving 3 bases not matched to a gene. The CDR3 has 14 residues. CDR3 nucleotides: TGTGCCAGCAGTTACGGACAGGCCCAAAACATTCAGTACTTC. Its translation: CASSYGQAQNIQYF.

The chain carries TRBV6-1 and TRBJ1-4, with 8 bases fitting TRBD1. The CDR3 sequence is 15 residues long. CDR1 is MNHNS, CDR2 SASEGT, per germline. The junction had 3 bases not matched to a gene; V was cut back by 2 bases and J by 4 bases. The DNA for the CDR3 is TGTGCCAGCAGTGAAAGGGACAGGAATAATGAAAAACTGTTTTTT. It translates to CASSERDRNNEKLFF.

DNA for the CDR3: TGCGCCAGCAGCTTGATGGAGGCGCGTGACGAGCAGTACTTC. The encoded protein is CASSLMEARDEQYF. This chain uses TRBV5-1 with TRBJ2-7, with D maybe TRBD2 (5 bases). V lost 1 base to trimming and J lost 5 bases, with 13 bases between them. This CDR3 spans 14 amino acids. The germline V gene encodes CDR1 SGHRS and CDR2 YFSETQ.

This clone has only one observation. CDR3 region: CASRERGQPFYGYTF. In nucleotides, the CDR3 is TGTGCCAGCAGAGAACGCGGACAGCCCTTCTATGGCTACACCTTC. This chain joins TRBV6-1 and TRBJ1-2; D may be TRBD1 (6 bases). Germline CDR1 and CDR2: MNHNS and SASEGT. Trimming removed 6 bases at V and 4 bases at J, with 18 bases between. This CDR3 has 15 residues.

This sequence joins TRBV9 and TRBJ2-1, with 7 bases that match TRBD2. Germline V lookup: CDR1 SGDLS, CDR2 YYNGEE. The CDR3 contains 16 residues. The J segment lost 3 bases and the V segment lost 4 bases, leaving 10 bases of the junction unmatched. The CDR3 nucleotides are TGTGCCAGCAGCCCGACCGGCGGGGGATTCTACAATGAGCAGTTCTTC. It is translated as CASSPTGGGFYNEQFF.

V gene TRBV19 combines with J gene TRBJ1-2; no clear D gene. From germline, CDR1 is LNHDA and CDR2 SQIVND (reference sequence). V lost 0 bases and J 7 bases, leaving 21 bases between the germline ends. The CDR3 totals 17 residues. CDR3 sequence: CASSIEPLAGSSAGYTF. CDR3 coding DNA: TGTGCCAGTAGTATAGAGCCCTTGGCGGGGAGTTCCGCTGGCTACACCTTC.

The V gene is TRBV2, the J gene TRBJ2-5; 8 positions agree with TRBD1. J was trimmed by 4 bases and V by 6 bases; bases with no gene match: 10. CDR1 is SNHLY and CDR2 is FYNNEI in the germline V gene. The CDR3 has 15 amino acids. The CDR3 DNA sequence: TGTGCCAGCAGGTGGCGCCAGGGGGCGGGAGAGACCCAGTACTTC. It encodes CASRWRQGAGETQYF.

V usage is TRBV21-1 and J usage is TRBJ2-7; TRBD2 is the table's D call, not checked against the DNA. TRBV21-1 is noted as a pseudogene. The CDR3 runs 13 residues. In DNA form, the CDR3 reads TGTGCCAGGCCACGAAGCCCATTCTACGAGCAGTACTTC. Protein product: CARPRSPFYEQYF.

The chain uses TRBV6-6 and TRBJ1-1; D possibly corresponds to TRBD1 (5 bases). CDR1 MNHNY and CDR2 SVGAGI come from the germline V gene (reference sequence). This CDR3 has 13 amino acids. Trimming cost V 7 bases and J 1 base, with 10 bases left between them. CDR3 residues: CASILTGNTEAFF. The CDR3 nucleotides read TGTGCCAGCATTCTTACAGGGAACACTGAAGCTTTCTTT.

This clone turned up a few times. This chain links TRBV28 with TRBJ1-2, with a weak D call TRBD1 (5 bases). The CDR3 consists of 15 residues. CDR1 and CDR2 (germline): MDHEN, SYDVKM. V was cut by 2 bases and J by 1 base, with 11 bases left in between. The chain's CDR3 is CASSLGGALNYGYTF. The CDR3 bases are TGTGCCAGCAGTTTAGGAGGGGCCCTTAACTATGGCTACACCTTC.

This chain connects TRBV18 to TRBJ1-4, with D perhaps matching TRBD1 (6 bases). Germline V gene data show CDR1 as KGHSH and CDR2 as LQKENI. The V end lost 3 bases, the J end lost 8 bases, and 19 bases lay between the germline ends. The CDR3 contains 16 residues. The CDR3 nucleotides read TGTGCCAGCTCACCCCGGGACAAAGGGGAAAGGGAAAAACTGTTTTTT. Its protein product is CASSPRDKGEREKLFF.